These 4 T cell receptor beta chains share one sample of origin, sequenced in a study of PD-1 blockade in classical Hodgkin lymphoma. Here immunoSEQ multiplex PCR was the method, and the copy in TCRdb shows in-frame clones only, minus some. The table lists 100,000 or so clones, about 92% of them singletons, with roughly 2% in the top ten. Documented time point: cycle 4 day 1 (C4D1), after about 6 weeks of nivolumab. All the patients suffered relapse after autologous stem cell transplantation, and brentuximab vedotin exposure differed. This specimen was peripheral blood mononuclear cells (PBMCs), taken before the fourth cycle of nivolumab. The receptor source for this set is a human donor with classical Hodgkin lymphoma.

The chain joins TRBV5-4 to TRBJ2-2; D is undetermined. In germline, CDR1 is SGHNT, CDR2 YYREEE (reference sequence). The CDR3 totals 16 residues. The ends were cut back, 0 bases at V and 6 bases at J, with 15 bases in the middle. In DNA form, the CDR3 reads TGTGCCAGCAGCTTGGGGGGTAGTACCCACCCCGGGGAGCTGTTTTTT. Protein: CASSLGGSTHPGELFF.

The count of this clone is one. J is TRBJ2-3 and V is TRBV9; D not certain. Between the trimmed V and J ends, which lost 1 base and 4 bases, there was a span of 7 bases. This CDR3 is 13 amino acids long. Germline V CDR1 and CDR2: SGDLS, YYNGEE. The CDR3 spells CASSVTKADTQYF. The CDR3 bases are TGTGCCAGCAGCGTAACGAAGGCAGATACGCAGTATTTT.

This clone has a single count. CDR3 in amino acids: CASSLEAANTEAFF. CDR3 in DNA: TGCGCCAGCAGCTTAGAGGCGGCGAACACTGAAGCTTTCTTT. The chain employs TRBV5-1 and TRBJ1-1, with D unresolved. V was pared by 2 bases and J by 1 base, with 9 bases between. Looked up from germline, CDR1 is SGHRS and CDR2 is YFSETQ. CDR3 length: 14 residues.

The chain recombines TRBV11-3 with TRBJ2-3; a possible D gene is TRBD2 (6 bases). Germline loops: CDR1 SGHNT, CDR2 YENEEA. V lost 0 bases and J 2 bases, leaving 12 bases between the germline ends. This CDR3 is 16 amino acids long. CDR3 coding DNA: TGTGCCAGCAGCTTAGATCTAGGACTAACCACAGATACGCAGTATTTT. It is translated as CASSLDLGLTTDTQYF.